This record concerns one TCR beta chain sequence. A second PCR of roughly 7 to 11 cycles used a sample-barcoded 5' primer and a J-beta primer mix. TCRdb re-derived calls from the 5' RACE reads in MiXCR, one entry per CDR3 protein. The table has about 830,000 distinct CDR3 sequences, approximately 65% seen once. This sample is part of a study of blood T cells in healthy people across ages. CDR3 length: 15 amino acids. The ends lost 4 bases at V and 15 bases at J; junction bases unmatched: 18. The germline V gene encodes CDR1 LGHDT and CDR2 YNNKEL (reference sequence). Sequenced material: blood. The rearrangement joins TRBV3-1 to TRBJ2-4, with 7 nucleotides matching TRBD2. The source of this sequence is a young man in good health. This CDR3 is CASSRVGTTGRERYF. DNA of the CDR3: TGTGCCAGCAGCCGGGTGGGGACTACCGGTCGCGAGCGGTACTTC.